These 27 T cell receptor beta chains share one sample of origin, sequenced in a study of cytomegalovirus exposure and HLA in healthy donors listed by TCRdb under 2017. Library prep was done by the immunoSEQ multiplex PCR assay. The multiplex PCR relied on a mix of 60 forward primers for TCR Vbeta segments and 13 reverse primers for TCR Jbeta segments. Entries here come from immuneACCESS through TCRdb and include only in-frame sequences with V and J called. Some clones fail to appear in such tables; in the studies checked, an unresolved V gene covers under half of the shortfall, and the cause of the remainder is unknown. Counted in this sample were 150,000 to 200,000 clones; 79% of them appeared once. The ten largest clones add up to approximately 2% of the sample. Sequenced input: PBMCs. The receptor source for this set is a middle-aged man in good health and CMV-seronegative.

The V gene is TRBV5-4, the J gene TRBJ2-7; no definite D call. Trimming cost V 1 base and J 2 bases, with 13 bases left between them. The CDR3 has 15 amino acids. The germline CDR1 and CDR2 sequences are SGHNT and YYREEE (reference sequence). CDR3 DNA: TGTGCCAGCAGCTTGAATGGCTGGCAGACCTACGAGCAGTACTTC. It translates to CASSLNGWQTYEQYF.

The J gene is TRBJ2-5, the V gene TRBV28, with 7 nucleotides matching TRBD2. The V gene end was trimmed by 5 bases and the J gene end by 4 bases; junction bases not matched to a gene: 4. Germline V CDR1 and CDR2: MDHEN, SYDVKM. This CDR3 has 13 residues. CDR3 amino acids: CASSLGGSETQYF. CDR3 coding DNA: TGTGCCAGCAGTCTGGGGGGGTCAGAGACCCAGTACTTC.

For the CDR3, the DNA is TGTGCCAGCAGCTCCAGCGGGAGGGCCCTCTCTGGGGCCAACGTCCTGACTTTC. Translating it yields CASSSSGRALSGANVLTF. The chain links TRBV7-9 to TRBJ2-6; 10 positions match TRBD2. The CDR3 contains 18 residues. Per the germline V gene, CDR1 is SEHNR and CDR2 is FQNEAQ (reference sequence). V shed 4 bases, J shed 0 bases, and the junction held 6 bases outside the gene matches.

With regard to this clone: An end of the junction differs from the germline gene, which may be a read error. This rearrangement joins TRBV6-5 to TRBJ2-6; D is perhaps TRBD1 (5 bases). The germline V gene encodes CDR1 MNHEY and CDR2 SVGAGI. The CDR3 sequence is 15 residues long. The CDR3 nucleotides read TGTGCCAGCAGTTACTCACGCTCTGGGGCCAACGGCCTGACTTTC. Protein: CASSYSRSGANGLTF.

This clone was detected only a few times. The gene calls are TRBV6-5 and TRBJ2-5; D uncertain. V was cut by 2 bases and J by 7 bases, with 11 bases left in between. This CDR3 comprises 13 residues. The germline CDR1 and CDR2 sequences are MNHEY and SVGAGI. The CDR3 here is CASSYASSVTQYF. CDR3 nucleotides: TGTGCCAGCAGTTACGCTTCGTCGGTGACCCAGTACTTC.

The chain joins TRBV5-1 to TRBJ2-7; D might be TRBD1 (5 bases). The V and J ends lost 6 bases and 2 bases respectively, with 15 bases between them. The CDR3 extends over 14 amino acids. The V gene's germline CDR1 is SGHRS and CDR2 YFSETQ. CDR3 protein: CASTSAPGPYEQYF. DNA of the CDR3: TGCGCCAGCACCTCGGCCCCAGGGCCCTACGAGCAGTACTTC.

CDR3 amino acids: CASSPGQGPGEKLFF. Written as DNA, the CDR3 is TGTGCCAGCTCACCCGGGCAGGGGCCCGGGGAAAAACTGTTTTTT. The chain couples TRBV18 to TRBJ1-4; D is possibly TRBD1 (6 bases). Germline lookup yields CDR1 KGHSH and CDR2 LQKENI. The CDR3 has 15 residues. Trimming cost V 3 bases and J 8 bases, with 16 bases left between them.

The table lists this clone with a few counts. The gene calls are TRBV25-1 and TRBJ1-5; 12 positions agree with TRBD1. The J segment lost 4 bases and the V segment lost 3 bases, leaving 7 bases of the junction unmatched. There are 17 residues in the CDR3. CDR1 MGHDK and CDR2 SYGVNS come from the germline V gene. The CDR3 reads CASSENRDRGLNQPQHF. Written as DNA, the CDR3 is TGTGCCAGCAGTGAGAACCGGGACAGGGGGCTGAATCAGCCCCAGCATTTT.

V usage is TRBV6-5 and J usage is TRBJ1-5; 11 bases map to TRBD1. This CDR3 region has 13 residues. Germline values: CDR1 MNHEY, CDR2 SVGAGI. Germline trimming cut 6 bases from V and 5 bases from J; bases unmatched to any gene: 0. This CDR3 is CASRGQGDQPQHF. For the CDR3, the DNA is TGTGCCAGCAGGGGACAGGGGGATCAGCCCCAGCATTTT.

The chain has TRBV19 and TRBJ1-1, with a possible D match to TRBD1 (5 bases). V was shortened by 3 bases and J by 10 bases, with 15 bases between the two germline ends. Per germline, CDR1 LNHDA and CDR2 SQIVND (reference sequence). This CDR3 is built from 13 residues. CDR3 sequence: CASSIGGRSGAFF. CDR3 nucleotide sequence: TGTGCCAGTAGTATCGGGGGGAGGAGTGGAGCTTTCTTT.

The V gene is TRBV27, the J gene TRBJ2-1; tentatively, D is TRBD2 (6 bases). Trimming took 3 bases from V and 9 from J, leaving 21 bases between them. Germline lookup yields CDR1 MNHEY and CDR2 SMNVEV (reference sequence). There are 16 residues in the CDR3. The CDR3 DNA is TGTGCCAGCAGTTTCCAGAGGTCGACTAGAAGTCGTGAGCAGTTCTTC. Translating gives CASSFQRSTRSREQFF.

The CDR3 is CASSFQGGMSGYTF. The CDR3 DNA is TGTGCCAGCAGTTTCCAGGGGGGAATGAGTGGCTACACCTTC. The chain recombines TRBV28 with TRBJ1-2, with 7 bases fitting TRBD1. In germline, CDR1 is MDHEN, CDR2 SYDVKM. V was pared by 3 bases and J by 7 bases, with 8 bases of the junction left unmatched. The CDR3 runs 14 residues.

J is TRBJ2-7 and V is TRBV5-4; D might be TRBD2 (7 bases). Judging by the DNA end, TRBJ2-5 fits better; the J call may be wrong. In germline, CDR1 is SGHNT, CDR2 YYREEE (reference sequence). CDR3 length equals 15 residues. The CDR3 sequence is CASSLRGEGGETQYF. For the CDR3, the DNA is TGTGCCAGCAGCTTGAGGGGGGAGGGGGGAGAGACCCAGTACTTC.

This clone has more than one count but fewer than ten. The chain joins TRBV11-2 to TRBJ2-7; 8 bases fit TRBD1. The length of the CDR3 is 15 residues. The germline V gene encodes CDR1 SGHAT and CDR2 FQNNGV. Trimming took 4 bases from V and 3 from J; bases not matched to a gene: 8. In DNA form, the CDR3 reads TGTGCCAGCAGCTCGTGGACAGGGTCTGGCTACGAGCAGTACTTC. Its translation: CASSSWTGSGYEQYF.

The table lists this clone with a count of one. The chain carries TRBV10-3 and TRBJ2-3; 9 bases match TRBD2. This CDR3 spans 18 amino acids. Germline V gene sequence: CDR1 ENHRY, CDR2 SYGVKD. J was trimmed by 0 bases and V by 4 bases; bases with no gene match: 11. CDR3 nucleotide sequence: TGTGCCATCAGTGGAGGTAGCGGGAGAACATCTAGCACAGATACGCAGTATTTT. It specifies CAISGGSGRTSSTDTQYF.

The chain uses TRBV28 and TRBJ2-3, with D tentatively TRBD2 (5 bases). V was cut by 3 bases and J by 14 bases, with 12 bases left in between. This CDR3 has 11 residues. Germline-derived CDR1 and CDR2 are MDHEN and SYDVKM. CDR3 sequence (DNA): TGTGCCAGCAGTTTGTCGGGGAGAGGGTATTTT. Translation gives CASSLSGRGYF.

V is TRBV29-1 and J is TRBJ2-7; a possible D gene is TRBD1 (5 bases). Germline assignment: CDR1 SQVTM and CDR2 ANQGSEA. The CDR3 has 14 amino acids. V shed 6 bases and J shed 5 bases, with 20 bases lying between them. CDR3 residues: CSVLSFQGGDEQYF. The CDR3 coding sequence is TGCAGCGTCTTGAGTTTCCAGGGCGGCGACGAGCAGTACTTC.

The rearrangement joins TRBV7-2 to TRBJ2-3, with a weak D call TRBD1 (5 bases). The CDR3 runs to 12 residues. The V gene's germline CDR1 is SGHTA and CDR2 FQGNSA. V was pared by 5 bases and J by 3 bases, with 6 bases between. The CDR3 here is CASSRQTDTQYF. CDR3 coding DNA: TGTGCCAGCAGCCGACAGACAGATACGCAGTATTTT.

The chain's CDR3 is CATSRDQVASLAFF. The CDR3 DNA follows: TGTGCCACCAGCAGAGATCAGGTCGCGTCCTTAGCTTTCTTT. V gene TRBV15 combines with J gene TRBJ1-1; D is uncertain. The CDR3 has 14 residues. Germline CDR1 LNHNV, CDR2 YYDKDF (reference sequence). V lost 0 bases, J lost 10 bases, and 15 bases lay in between. Using reference TRBV15 and TRBJ1-1 for the parts outside the CDR3, the full variable domain is DAMVIQNPRYQVTQFGKPVTLSCSQTLNHNVMYWYQQKSSQAPKLLFHYYDKDFNNEADTPDNFQSRRPNTSFCFLDIRSPGLGDTAMYLCATSRDQVASLAFFGQGTRLTVV.

This clone came up once. The genes are TRBV28 and TRBJ1-3; D might be TRBD1 (5 bases). There are 14 residues in the CDR3. Trimming took off 7 bases at V and 4 bases at J, with 14 bases between the two ends. The germline V gene encodes CDR1 MDHEN and CDR2 SYDVKM. Written as DNA, the CDR3 is TGTGCCAGCACCCCGGGGGTGGAAGGAAACACCATATATTTT. Protein product: CASTPGVEGNTIYF.

This chain links TRBV6-1 with TRBJ2-1; possibly TRBD2 for D (5 bases). V gave up 7 bases and J gave up 6 bases, with 13 bases separating them. Germline V gene lookup returns CDR1 MNHNS and CDR2 SASEGT. The CDR3 covers 13 residues. This chain's CDR3 is CASIRDPANEQFF. The CDR3 DNA reads as TGTGCCAGCATACGGGATCCGGCCAATGAGCAGTTCTTC.

The chain carries TRBV18 and TRBJ1-1; D is uncertain. Germline CDR1 is KGHSH and CDR2 is LQKENI. The CDR3 covers 14 residues. With 0 bases removed from V and 2 bases from J, the gap between germline ends came to 7 bases. The CDR3 DNA is TGTGCCAGCTCACCACCGTCTCCTAACACTGAAGCTTTCTTT. Translating gives CASSPPSPNTEAFF.

The chain recombines TRBV9 with TRBJ2-1; perhaps TRBD2 as D (6 bases). This CDR3 contains 12 residues. Germline V lookup: CDR1 SGDLS, CDR2 YYNGEE. The V end lost 2 bases, the J end lost 10 bases, and 10 bases lay between the germline ends. CDR3 in DNA: TGTGCCAGCAGCGTGGGGACTGAAGAGCAGTTCTTC. Amino acid sequence: CASSVGTEEQFF.

The chain recombines TRBV30 with TRBJ1-5, with D tentatively TRBD1 (6 bases). This CDR3 spans 14 amino acids. Trimming stripped 4 bases from V and 6 bases from J, with 16 bases between. Germline CDR1 reads GTSNPN; CDR2 reads SVGIG (reference sequence). CDR3 loop: CAWTARGKGQPQHF. The CDR3 DNA follows: TGTGCCTGGACCGCGAGGGGGAAGGGTCAGCCCCAGCATTTT. The full variable domain, rest sourced from reference TRBV30 and TRBJ1-5, is SQTIHQWPATLVQPVGSPLSLECTVEGTSNPNLYWYRQAAGRGLQLLFYSVGIGQISSEVPQNLSASRPQDRQFILSSKKLLLSDSGFYLCAWTARGKGQPQHFGDGTRLSIL.

The chain recombines TRBV5-6 with TRBJ1-3, with D hard to call. Germline CDR1 and CDR2: SGHDT and YYEEEE. CDR3 size: 15 residues. V was shortened by 4 bases and J by 0 bases, with 11 bases between the two germline ends. DNA of the CDR3: TGTGCCAGCAGCCCGAGACACATCTCTGGAAACACCATATATTTT. It is translated as CASSPRHISGNTIYF.

The V gene is TRBV29-1, the J gene TRBJ2-1; a weak D match, TRBD2 (5 bases). The V and J ends lost 5 bases and 1 base respectively, with 9 bases between them. The CDR3 length is 13 residues. Germline assignment: CDR1 SQVTM and CDR2 ANQGSEA. The CDR3 DNA is TGCAGCGTTAAACTAGTTTCCTACAATGAGCAGTTCTTC. This codes for CSVKLVSYNEQFF.

This clone was observed a handful of times. The chain couples TRBV20-1 to TRBJ1-1; D remains unclear. V lost 6 bases, J lost 9 bases, and 14 bases lay in between. Germline values: CDR1 DFQATT, CDR2 SNEGSKA (reference sequence). The CDR3 is 11 residues long. CDR3 DNA sequence: TGCAGTGCCACCGAGTTCCATCAAGCTTTCTTT. Protein product: CSATEFHQAFF.